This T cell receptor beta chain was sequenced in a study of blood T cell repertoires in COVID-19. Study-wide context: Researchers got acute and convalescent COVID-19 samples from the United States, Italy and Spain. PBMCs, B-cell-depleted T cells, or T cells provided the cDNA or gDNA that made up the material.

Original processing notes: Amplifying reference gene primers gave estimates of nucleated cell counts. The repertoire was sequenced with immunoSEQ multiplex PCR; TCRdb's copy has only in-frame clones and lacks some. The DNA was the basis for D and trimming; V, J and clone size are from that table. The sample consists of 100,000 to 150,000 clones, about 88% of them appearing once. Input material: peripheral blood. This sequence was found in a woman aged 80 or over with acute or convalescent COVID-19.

CDR3 DNA: TGTGCCAGCAGCCTCTCGTCTTATGGCTACACCTTC. Translating gives CASSLSSYGYTF. The gene calls are TRBV3-1 (or the pseudogene TRBV3-2) and TRBJ1-2; unclear D gene. The CDR3 runs to 12 residues. V was cut by 4 bases and J by 5 bases, with 8 bases left in between. The germline V gene encodes CDR1 LGHDT and CDR2 YNNKEL (reference sequence).